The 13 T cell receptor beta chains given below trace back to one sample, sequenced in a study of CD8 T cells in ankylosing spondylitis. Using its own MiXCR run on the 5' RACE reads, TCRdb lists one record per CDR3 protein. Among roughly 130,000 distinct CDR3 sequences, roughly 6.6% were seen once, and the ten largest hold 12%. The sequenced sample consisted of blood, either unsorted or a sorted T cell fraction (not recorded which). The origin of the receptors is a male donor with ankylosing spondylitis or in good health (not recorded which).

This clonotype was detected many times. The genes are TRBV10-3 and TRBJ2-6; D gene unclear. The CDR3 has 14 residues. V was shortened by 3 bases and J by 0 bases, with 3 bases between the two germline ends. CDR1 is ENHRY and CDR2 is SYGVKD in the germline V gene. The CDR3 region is CAISEVSGANVLTF. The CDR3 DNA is TGTGCCATCAGTGAAGTCTCTGGGGCCAACGTCCTGACTTTC.

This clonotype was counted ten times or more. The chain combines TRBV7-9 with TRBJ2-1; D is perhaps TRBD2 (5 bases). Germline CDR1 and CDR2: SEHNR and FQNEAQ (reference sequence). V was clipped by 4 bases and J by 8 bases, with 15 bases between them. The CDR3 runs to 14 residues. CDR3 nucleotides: TGTGCCAGCAGCTCTCTACTAGTCGGGGATGAGCAGTTCTTC. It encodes CASSSLLVGDEQFF.

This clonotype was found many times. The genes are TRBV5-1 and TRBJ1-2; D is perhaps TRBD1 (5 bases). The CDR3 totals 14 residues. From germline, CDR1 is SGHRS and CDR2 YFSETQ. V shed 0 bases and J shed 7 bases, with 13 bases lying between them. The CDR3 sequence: CASSLADGARGYTF. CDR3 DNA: TGCGCCAGCAGCTTGGCCGATGGGGCGCGTGGCTACACCTTC.

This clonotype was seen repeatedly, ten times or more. The CDR3: CASSLDRGHQPQHF. CDR3 coding DNA: TGTGCCAGCAGCTTGGACAGGGGGCATCAGCCCCAGCATTTT. The chain has TRBV7-8 and TRBJ1-5; 11 nucleotides agree with TRBD1. There are 14 residues in the CDR3. Germline loops: CDR1 SGHVS, CDR2 FQNEAQ. After removal of 3 bases from V and 5 bases from J, the junction contained 0 bases not matched to a gene.

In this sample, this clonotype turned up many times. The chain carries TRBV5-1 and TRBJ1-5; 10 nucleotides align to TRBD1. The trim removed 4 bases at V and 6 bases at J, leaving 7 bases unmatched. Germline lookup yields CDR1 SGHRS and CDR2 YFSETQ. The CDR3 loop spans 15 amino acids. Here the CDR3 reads CASSPGQGIGQPQHF. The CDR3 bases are TGCGCCAGCAGCCCGGGACAGGGGATTGGTCAGCCCCAGCATTTT. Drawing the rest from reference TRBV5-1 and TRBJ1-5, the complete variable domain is KAGVTQTPRYLIKTRGQQVTLSCSPISGHRSVSWYQQTPGQGLQFLFEYFSETQRNKGNFPGRFSGRQFSNSRSEMNVSTLELGDSALYLCASSPGQGIGQPQHFGDGTRLSIL.

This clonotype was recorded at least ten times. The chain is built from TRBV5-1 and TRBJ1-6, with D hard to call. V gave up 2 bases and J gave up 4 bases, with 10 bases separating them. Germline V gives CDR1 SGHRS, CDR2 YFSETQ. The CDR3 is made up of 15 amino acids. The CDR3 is CASSFSGRYNSPLHF. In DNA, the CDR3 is TGCGCCAGCAGCTTCAGCGGGAGATATAATTCACCCCTCCACTTT.

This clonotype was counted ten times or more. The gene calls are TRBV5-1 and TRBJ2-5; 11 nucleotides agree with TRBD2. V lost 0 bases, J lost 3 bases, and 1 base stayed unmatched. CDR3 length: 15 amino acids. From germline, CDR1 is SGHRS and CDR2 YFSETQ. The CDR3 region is CASSLVLAGEETQYF. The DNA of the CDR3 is TGCGCCAGCAGCTTGGTACTAGCGGGGGAAGAGACCCAGTACTTC.

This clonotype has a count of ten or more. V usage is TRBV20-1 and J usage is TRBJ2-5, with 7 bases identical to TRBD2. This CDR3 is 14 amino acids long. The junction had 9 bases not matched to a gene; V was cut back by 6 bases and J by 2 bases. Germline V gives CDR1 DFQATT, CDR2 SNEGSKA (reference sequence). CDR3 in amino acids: CSAYTSDKQETQYF. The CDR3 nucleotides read TGCAGTGCCTACACTAGCGACAAACAAGAGACCCAGTACTTC.

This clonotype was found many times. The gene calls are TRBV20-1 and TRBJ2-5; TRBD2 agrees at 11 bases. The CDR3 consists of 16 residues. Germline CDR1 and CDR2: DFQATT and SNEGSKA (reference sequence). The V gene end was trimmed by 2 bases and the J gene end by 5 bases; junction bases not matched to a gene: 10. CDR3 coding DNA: TGCAGTGCTAGATGGTATATTCGGACTAGCGGGGAGACCCAGTACTTC. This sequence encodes CSARWYIRTSGETQYF.

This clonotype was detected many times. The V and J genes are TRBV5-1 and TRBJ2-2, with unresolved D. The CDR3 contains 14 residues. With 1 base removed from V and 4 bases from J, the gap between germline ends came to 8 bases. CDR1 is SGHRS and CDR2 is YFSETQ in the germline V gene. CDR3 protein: CASSLTGGTGELFF. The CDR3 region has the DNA TGCGCCAGCAGCTTGACTGGCGGCACCGGGGAGCTGTTTTTT.

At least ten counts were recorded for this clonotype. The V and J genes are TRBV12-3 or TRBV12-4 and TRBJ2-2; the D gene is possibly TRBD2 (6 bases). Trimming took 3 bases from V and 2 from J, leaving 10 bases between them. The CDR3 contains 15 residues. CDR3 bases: TGTGCCAGCAGTTTTCGGGGGATTAACACCGGGGAGCTGTTTTTT. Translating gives CASSFRGINTGELFF.

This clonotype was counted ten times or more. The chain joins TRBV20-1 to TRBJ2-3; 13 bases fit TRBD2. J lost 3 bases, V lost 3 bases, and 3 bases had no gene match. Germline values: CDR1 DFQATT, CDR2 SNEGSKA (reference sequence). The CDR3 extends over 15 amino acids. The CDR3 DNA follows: TGCAGTGCTAGGAAGGGACTAGCGGGGACAGATACGCAGTATTTT. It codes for CSARKGLAGTDTQYF.

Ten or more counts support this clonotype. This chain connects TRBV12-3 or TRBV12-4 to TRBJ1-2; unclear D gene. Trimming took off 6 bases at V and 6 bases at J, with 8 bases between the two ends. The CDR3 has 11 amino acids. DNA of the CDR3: TGTGCCAGCAGATCTTTACATGGCTACACCTTC. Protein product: CASRSLHGYTF.